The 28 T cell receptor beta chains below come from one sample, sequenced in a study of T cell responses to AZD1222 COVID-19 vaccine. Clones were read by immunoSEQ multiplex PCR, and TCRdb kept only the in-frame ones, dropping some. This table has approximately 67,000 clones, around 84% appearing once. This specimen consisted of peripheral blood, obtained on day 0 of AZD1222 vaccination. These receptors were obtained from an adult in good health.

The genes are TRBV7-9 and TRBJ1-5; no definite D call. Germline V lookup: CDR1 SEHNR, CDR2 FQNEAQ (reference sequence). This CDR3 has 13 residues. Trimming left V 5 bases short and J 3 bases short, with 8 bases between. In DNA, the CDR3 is TGTGCCAGCAGCCGACACGACAATCAGCCCCAGCATTTT. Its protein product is CASSRHDNQPQHF. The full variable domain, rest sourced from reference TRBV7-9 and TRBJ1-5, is DTGVSQNPRHKITKRGQNVTFRCDPISEHNRLYWYRQTLGQGPEFLTYFQNEAQLEKSRLLSDRFSAERPKGSFSTLEIQRTEQGDSAMYLCASSRHDNQPQHFGDGTRLSIL.

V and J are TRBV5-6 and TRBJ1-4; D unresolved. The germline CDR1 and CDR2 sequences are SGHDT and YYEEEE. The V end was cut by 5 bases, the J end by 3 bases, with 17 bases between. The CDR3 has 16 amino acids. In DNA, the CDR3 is TGTGCCAGCAGTCGGAACAGCGGATTACCTAATGAAAAACTGTTTTTT. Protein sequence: CASSRNSGLPNEKLFF.

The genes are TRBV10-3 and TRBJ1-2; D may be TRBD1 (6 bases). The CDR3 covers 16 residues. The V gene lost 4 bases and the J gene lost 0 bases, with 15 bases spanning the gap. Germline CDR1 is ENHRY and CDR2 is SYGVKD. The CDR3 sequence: CAISGGLDSSNYGYTF. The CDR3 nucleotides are TGTGCCATCAGTGGAGGGTTGGACAGTTCTAACTATGGCTACACCTTC.

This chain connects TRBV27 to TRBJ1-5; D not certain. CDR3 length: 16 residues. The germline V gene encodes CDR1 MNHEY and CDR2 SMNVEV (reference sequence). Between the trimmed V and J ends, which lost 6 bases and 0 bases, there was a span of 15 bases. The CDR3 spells CASSSSAPYSNQPQHF. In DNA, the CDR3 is TGTGCCAGCAGCTCTTCCGCCCCTTATAGCAATCAGCCCCAGCATTTT.

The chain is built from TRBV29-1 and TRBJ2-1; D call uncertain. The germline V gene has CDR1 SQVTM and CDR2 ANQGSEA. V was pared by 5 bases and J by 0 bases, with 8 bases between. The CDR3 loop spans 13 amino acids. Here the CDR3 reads CSVPPGSYNEQFF. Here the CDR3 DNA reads TGCAGCGTTCCCCCGGGCTCCTACAATGAGCAGTTCTTC.

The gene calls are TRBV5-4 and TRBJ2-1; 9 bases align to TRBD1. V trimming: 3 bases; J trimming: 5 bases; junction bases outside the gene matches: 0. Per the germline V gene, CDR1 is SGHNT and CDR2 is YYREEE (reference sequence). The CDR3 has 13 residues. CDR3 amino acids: CASSWDRDNEQFF. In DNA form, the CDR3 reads TGTGCCAGCAGCTGGGACAGGGACAATGAGCAGTTCTTC.

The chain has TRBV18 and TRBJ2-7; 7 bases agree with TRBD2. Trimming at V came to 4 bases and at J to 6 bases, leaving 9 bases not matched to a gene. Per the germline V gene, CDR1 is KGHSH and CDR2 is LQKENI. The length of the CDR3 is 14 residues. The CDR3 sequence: CASSRSGTTREQYF. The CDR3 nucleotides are TGTGCCAGCTCACGATCCGGGACTACACGCGAGCAGTACTTC.

The CDR3 coding sequence is TGCGCCAGCAGCCAAGAATACGAGCAGTACTTC. Translation gives CASSQEYEQYF. This chain joins TRBV5-1 and TRBJ2-7, with D uncertain. The V end was cut by 4 bases, the J end by 4 bases, with 6 bases between. The CDR3 spans 11 residues. In germline, CDR1 is SGHRS, CDR2 YFSETQ.

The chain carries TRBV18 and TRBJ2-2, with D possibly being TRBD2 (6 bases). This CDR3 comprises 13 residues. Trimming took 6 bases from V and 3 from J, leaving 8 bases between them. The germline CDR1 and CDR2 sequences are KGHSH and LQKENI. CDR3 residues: CASSREDTGELFF. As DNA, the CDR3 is TGTGCCAGCTCCAGGGAGGACACCGGGGAGCTGTTTTTT.

CDR3 bases: TGTGCCTGGAGCTTAGGGGCCTACGAGCAGTACTTC. Translated, it gives CAWSLGAYEQYF. The chain employs TRBV30 and TRBJ2-7; perhaps TRBD1 as D (5 bases). Germline CDR1 GTSNPN, CDR2 SVGIG (reference sequence). The CDR3 sequence is 12 residues long. The V end lost 3 bases, the J end lost 2 bases, and 8 bases lay between the germline ends.

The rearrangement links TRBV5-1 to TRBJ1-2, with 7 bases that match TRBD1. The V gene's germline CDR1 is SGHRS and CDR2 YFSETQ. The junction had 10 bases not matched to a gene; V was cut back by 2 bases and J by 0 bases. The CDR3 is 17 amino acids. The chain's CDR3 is CASSLRGTGEPNYGYTF. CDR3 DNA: TGCGCCAGCAGCTTAAGAGGTACAGGGGAACCTAACTATGGCTACACCTTC.

The CDR3 DNA sequence: TGTGCCAGCTCACCCGTACTAGTCTCCTACAATGAGCAGTTCTTC. Its translation is CASSPVLVSYNEQFF. The V gene is TRBV18, the J gene TRBJ2-1; tentatively, D is TRBD2 (5 bases). The CDR3 loop spans 15 amino acids. Germline V gene data show CDR1 as KGHSH and CDR2 as LQKENI. V was trimmed by 3 bases and J by 0 bases, leaving 9 bases between them.

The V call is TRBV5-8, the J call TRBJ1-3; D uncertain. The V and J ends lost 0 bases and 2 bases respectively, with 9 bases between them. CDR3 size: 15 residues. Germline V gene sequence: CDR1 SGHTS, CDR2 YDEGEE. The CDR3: CASSLGAAAGNTIYF. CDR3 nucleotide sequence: TGTGCCAGCAGCTTGGGGGCAGCCGCTGGAAACACCATATATTTT.

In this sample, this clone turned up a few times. The CDR3, as DNA: TGTGCCAGCAGTGGTACCGGGACAGGGGTACGAGAGCAGTTCTTC. Translating gives CASSGTGTGVREQFF. This chain joins TRBV6-4 and TRBJ2-1; 10 positions agree with TRBD1. The CDR3 consists of 15 residues. Trimming removed 4 bases from V and 10 bases from J; junction bases left unmatched: 10. Germline V lookup: CDR1 MRHNA, CDR2 SNTAGT.

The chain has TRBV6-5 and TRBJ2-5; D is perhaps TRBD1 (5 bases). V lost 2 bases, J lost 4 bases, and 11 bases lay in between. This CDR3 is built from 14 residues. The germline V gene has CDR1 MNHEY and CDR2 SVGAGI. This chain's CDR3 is CASSYDSTGETQYF. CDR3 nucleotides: TGTGCCAGCAGTTACGATAGCACAGGAGAGACCCAGTACTTC.

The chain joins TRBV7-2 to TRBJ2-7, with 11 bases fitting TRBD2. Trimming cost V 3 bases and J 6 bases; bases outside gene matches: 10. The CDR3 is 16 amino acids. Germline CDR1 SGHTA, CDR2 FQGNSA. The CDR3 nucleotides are TGTGCCAGCAGCTTCGTCGGGACTAGCGGCTATGGCGAGCAGTACTTC. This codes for CASSFVGTSGYGEQYF.

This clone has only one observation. In DNA, the CDR3 is TGTGCCAGCAGCCCGCGGACAGCGGGGGACGAGCAGTACTTC. It yields the protein CASSPRTAGDEQYF. This chain joins TRBV7-9 and TRBJ2-7; 8 positions match TRBD2. Germline V gives CDR1 SEHNR, CDR2 FQNEAQ (reference sequence). V lost 5 bases and J lost 5; bases outside the gene matches: 8. The CDR3 runs to 14 residues.

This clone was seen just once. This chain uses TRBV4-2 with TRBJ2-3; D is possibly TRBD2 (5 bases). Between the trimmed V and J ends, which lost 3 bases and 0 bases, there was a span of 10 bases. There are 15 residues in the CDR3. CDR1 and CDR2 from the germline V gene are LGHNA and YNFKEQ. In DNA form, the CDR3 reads TGTGCCAGCAGCCAGGGAGCGGTTAGCACAGATACGCAGTATTTT. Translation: CASSQGAVSTDTQYF.

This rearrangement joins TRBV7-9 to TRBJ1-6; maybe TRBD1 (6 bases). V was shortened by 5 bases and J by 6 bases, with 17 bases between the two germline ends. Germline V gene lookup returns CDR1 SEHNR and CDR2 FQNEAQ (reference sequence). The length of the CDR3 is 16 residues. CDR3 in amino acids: CASSQWGAGANSPLHF. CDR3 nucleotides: TGTGCCAGCAGCCAGTGGGGGGCCGGCGCTAATTCACCCCTCCACTTT.

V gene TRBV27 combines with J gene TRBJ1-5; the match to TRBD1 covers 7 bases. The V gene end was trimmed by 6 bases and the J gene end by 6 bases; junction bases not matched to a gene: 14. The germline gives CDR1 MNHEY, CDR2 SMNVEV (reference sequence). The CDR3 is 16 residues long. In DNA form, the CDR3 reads TGTGCCAGCAGCCCCTCGACAGGGTTAGGAGGTCAGCCCCAGCATTTT. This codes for CASSPSTGLGGQPQHF.

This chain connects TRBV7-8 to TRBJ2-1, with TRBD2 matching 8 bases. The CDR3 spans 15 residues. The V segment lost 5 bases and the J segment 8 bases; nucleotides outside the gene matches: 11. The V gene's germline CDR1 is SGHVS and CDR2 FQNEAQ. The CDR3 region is CASSHIGGADDEQFF. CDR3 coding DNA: TGTGCCAGCAGCCACATCGGGGGGGCTGATGATGAGCAGTTCTTC.

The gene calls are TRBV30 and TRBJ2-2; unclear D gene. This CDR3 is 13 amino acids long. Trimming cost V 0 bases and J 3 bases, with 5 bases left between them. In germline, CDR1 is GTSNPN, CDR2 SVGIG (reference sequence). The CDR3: CAWSVGHTGELFF. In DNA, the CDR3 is TGTGCCTGGAGTGTAGGGCACACCGGGGAGCTGTTTTTT.

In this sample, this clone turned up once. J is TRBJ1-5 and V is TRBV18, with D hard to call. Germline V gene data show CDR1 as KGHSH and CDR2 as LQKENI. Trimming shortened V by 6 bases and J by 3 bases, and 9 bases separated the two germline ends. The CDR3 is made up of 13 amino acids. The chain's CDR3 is CASSVLDNQPQHF. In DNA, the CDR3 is TGTGCCAGCTCGGTGTTGGACAATCAGCCCCAGCATTTT.

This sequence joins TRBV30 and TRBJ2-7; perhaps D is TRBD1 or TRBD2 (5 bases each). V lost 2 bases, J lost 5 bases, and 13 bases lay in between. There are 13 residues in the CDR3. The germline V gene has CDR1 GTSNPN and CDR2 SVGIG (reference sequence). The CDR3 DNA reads TGTGCCTGGAGTACGACGGGACCTGACGAGCAGTACTTC. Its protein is CAWSTTGPDEQYF.

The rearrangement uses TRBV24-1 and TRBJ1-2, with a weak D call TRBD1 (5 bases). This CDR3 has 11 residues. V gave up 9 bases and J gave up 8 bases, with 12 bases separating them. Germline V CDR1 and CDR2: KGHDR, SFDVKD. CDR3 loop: CATSRGGGYTF. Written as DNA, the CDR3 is TGTGCCACCTCCCGGGGCGGGGGCTACACCTTC.

The CDR3 DNA follows: TGTGCCAGCAGTTCCCCTCCCCCCACTGGCACTGAAGCTTTCTTT. This sequence encodes CASSSPPPTGTEAFF. The rearrangement uses TRBV28 and TRBJ1-1, with no clear D. The CDR3 sequence is 15 residues long. V was cut by 4 bases and J by 4 bases, with 16 bases left in between. Germline V gives CDR1 MDHEN, CDR2 SYDVKM.

CDR3: CSVRTSGSVNNEQFF. In DNA, the CDR3 is TGCAGCGTTAGGACTAGCGGGAGTGTCAACAATGAGCAGTTCTTC. The rearrangement joins TRBV29-1 to TRBJ2-1, with 13 nucleotides matching TRBD2. The germline V gene encodes CDR1 SQVTM and CDR2 ANQGSEA. The V gene end was trimmed by 5 bases and the J gene end by 5 bases; junction bases not matched to a gene: 6. This CDR3 is 15 amino acids long.

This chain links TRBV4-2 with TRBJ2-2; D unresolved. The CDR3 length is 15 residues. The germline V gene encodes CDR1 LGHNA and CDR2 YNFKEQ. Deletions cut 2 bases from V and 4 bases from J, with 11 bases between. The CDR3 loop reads CASSQLEMSTGELFF. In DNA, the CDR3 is TGTGCCAGCAGCCAACTGGAGATGAGCACCGGGGAGCTGTTTTTT.